What follows are 2 T cell receptor beta chains derived from one specimen sequenced in a study of T cells after posttransplantation cyclophosphamide. Libraries were prepared by immunoSEQ multiplex PCR; TCRdb keeps only in-frame clonotypes and omits some of them. In the table there are about 31,000 clones, under 95% of which are singletons. The naive gate required viable CD3+CD4+ or CD3+CD8+ cells with CCR7+CD45RA+CD45RO-CD95-CD27+CD28+ phenotype. The source material was naive CD4+ T cells sorted from PBMCs. Source of these receptors: a woman aged 55 to 70 in good health, CMV-negative, and a related stem cell transplant donor.

This chain's CDR3 is CASSSLGTGEKNTEAFF. CDR3 DNA sequence: TGCGCCAGCAGCTCCCTCGGGACAGGGGAAAAGAACACTGAAGCTTTCTTT. V and J are TRBV5-1 and TRBJ1-1; 10 positions match TRBD1. The CDR3 runs 17 residues. Losses at the gene ends were 3 bases for V and 1 base for J; bases not matched to a gene: 9. The germline V gene has CDR1 SGHRS and CDR2 YFSETQ.

V gene TRBV6-5 combines with J gene TRBJ2-7; 8 bases line up with TRBD1. There are 15 residues in the CDR3. Per germline, CDR1 MNHEY and CDR2 SVGAGI. After removal of 0 bases from V and 4 bases from J, the junction contained 5 bases not matched to a gene. CDR3 region: CASSYSDRGHYEQYF. As DNA, the CDR3 is TGTGCCAGCAGTTACTCCGACAGGGGTCATTACGAGCAGTACTTC.